The 4 T cell receptor beta chains reported below all come from one sample, sequenced in a study of shared clonotypes between healthy human individuals. TCRdb's table, derived via immunoSEQ multiplex PCR, lists solely in-frame clones and lacks some. This table has roughly 2.5 million clones, over 85% appearing once. Sequenced: naive CD4+ T cells sorted from blood. Subset specified: CD45RA+ positively selected. The receptors stem from a man aged 18 to 30 in good health.

The chain has TRBV11-1 and TRBJ1-2; 12 bases are shared with TRBD1. Germline V gives CDR1 SGHAT, CDR2 FQDESV (reference sequence). With 5 bases clipped from V and 8 bases from J, the junction kept 9 bases outside the gene matches. The CDR3 runs 15 residues. CDR3 sequence: CASSPPGQGAKGYTF. The CDR3 DNA follows: TGTGCCAGCAGCCCACCGGGACAGGGGGCTAAGGGCTACACCTTC.

The chain couples TRBV27 to TRBJ1-6; 7 bases are a match to TRBD1. CDR3 length equals 16 residues. J was trimmed by 4 bases and V by 5 bases; bases with no gene match: 8. The V gene's germline CDR1 is MNHEY and CDR2 SMNVEV (reference sequence). The CDR3 nucleotides are TGTGCCAGCAGTCAAACAGGGGAGGTTTATAATTCACCCCTCCACTTT. Its protein is CASSQTGEVYNSPLHF.

The rearrangement joins TRBV28 to TRBJ2-5; the match to TRBD2 covers 8 bases. This CDR3 has 15 amino acids. Germline V lookup: CDR1 MDHEN, CDR2 SYDVKM. The ends lost 5 bases at V and 5 bases at J; junction bases unmatched: 10. CDR3 nucleotide sequence: TGTGCCAGCAGTAGACGGGGGGGCTTTTTTGAGACCCAGTACTTC. Its translation is CASSRRGGFFETQYF.

The chain is built from TRBV6-5 and TRBJ1-5; D is undetermined. This CDR3 is built from 13 residues. CDR1 is MNHEY, CDR2 SVGAGI, per germline. V gave up 4 bases and J gave up 2 bases, with 6 bases separating them. The CDR3, as DNA: TGTGCCAGCAGTTCGGCCGGCAATCAGCCCCAGCATTTT. Protein: CASSSAGNQPQHF.